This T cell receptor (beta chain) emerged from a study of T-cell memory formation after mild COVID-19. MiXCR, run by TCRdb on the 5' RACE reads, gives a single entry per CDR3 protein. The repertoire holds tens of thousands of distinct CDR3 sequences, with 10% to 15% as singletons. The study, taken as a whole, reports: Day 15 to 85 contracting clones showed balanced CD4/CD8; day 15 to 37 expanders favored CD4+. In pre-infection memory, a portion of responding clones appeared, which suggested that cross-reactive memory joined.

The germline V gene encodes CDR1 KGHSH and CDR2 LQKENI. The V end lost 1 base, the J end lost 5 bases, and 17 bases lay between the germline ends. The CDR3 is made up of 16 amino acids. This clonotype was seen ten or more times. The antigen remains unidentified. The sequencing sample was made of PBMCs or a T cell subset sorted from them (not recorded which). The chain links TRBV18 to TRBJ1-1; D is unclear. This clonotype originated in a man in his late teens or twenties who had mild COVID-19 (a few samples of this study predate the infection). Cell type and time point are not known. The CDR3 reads CASSPLGAVTGTEAFF. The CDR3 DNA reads TGTGCCAGCTCACCACTGGGAGCGGTAACGGGAACTGAAGCTTTCTTT.